This T cell receptor (beta chain) appears in the sequencing data of a study of OX40 agonist ivuxolimab in advanced cancers. Study results and limitations: The authors also found low normalized T-cell clonal expansion in some nonresponders.

Turning to this clone: Its specificity is unknown.

TCRdb keeps only in-frame clones here, not all; method: immunoSEQ multiplex PCR. The table shows about 80,000 clones, with 92% occurring only once. The germline V gene has CDR1 SQVTM and CDR2 ANQGSEA. The ends were cut back, 1 base at V and 6 bases at J, with 15 bases in the middle. There are 14 residues in the CDR3. The origin of this receptor is an adult with an advanced solid tumor such as melanoma, head and neck, liver or kidney cancer. The material sequenced was CD4+ or CD8+ T cells sorted from blood, taken in a trial of the OX40 agonist ivuxolimab. The chain joins TRBV29-1 to TRBJ1-1; D is uncertain. CDR3 sequence: CSVEVWVDGPEAFF. CDR3 nucleotide sequence: TGCAGCGTTGAAGTATGGGTCGATGGTCCTGAAGCTTTCTTT.